One sample yielded the 27 T cell receptor beta chains listed below, sequenced in a study of T cell repertoires in cytomegalovirus infection. MiXCR, applied by TCRdb to the reads, yields one record per CDR3 protein. The data contain 300,000 or so distinct CDR3 sequences, about 9.2% of them seen just once; the ten biggest clones take up around 2.6%. Sample: PBMCs. Receptors were obtained from a human donor in good health (CMV status not recorded). Some clones in this sample may be carry-over from other donors' samples.

The chain joins TRBV27 to TRBJ1-6; D is unresolved. This CDR3 is built from 15 residues. Trimming shortened V by 4 bases and J by 9 bases, and 16 bases separated the two germline ends. Per the germline V gene, CDR1 is MNHEY and CDR2 is SMNVEV (reference sequence). The CDR3 nucleotides read TGTGCCAGCAGTTCTGGTTCAGAGGGAGCTTCACCCCTCCACTTT. This codes for CASSSGSEGASPLHF.

At least ten counts were recorded for this clonotype. This rearrangement joins TRBV7-9 to TRBJ2-7; weak D call: TRBD1 (6 bases). V was shortened by 7 bases and J by 3 bases, with 22 bases between the two germline ends. The CDR3 runs 16 residues. The germline V gene encodes CDR1 SEHNR and CDR2 FQNEAQ (reference sequence). The CDR3 region is CASTLEERGRGYEQYF. As DNA, the CDR3 is TGTGCCAGCACCCTTGAAGAAAGGGGCAGGGGCTACGAGCAGTACTTC.

V and J are TRBV3-1 and TRBJ2-5; 10 nucleotides match TRBD2. The J segment lost 1 base and the V segment lost 6 bases, leaving 8 bases of the junction unmatched. Germline assignment: CDR1 LGHDT and CDR2 YNNKEL (reference sequence). The CDR3 sequence is 16 residues long. This chain's CDR3 is CASRHGLAAFQETQYF. The DNA for the CDR3 is TGTGCCAGCAGACACGGACTAGCGGCGTTCCAAGAGACCCAGTACTTC.

This clonotype was detected a few times. The chain links TRBV18 to TRBJ1-2; D call uncertain. Germline lookup yields CDR1 KGHSH and CDR2 LQKENI. V lost 6 bases and J lost 0, with 20 bases in between. This CDR3 is 17 amino acids long. CDR3 nucleotides: TGTGCCAGCTCTCCCGGACGGCAAGTCAGAGCTAACTATGGCTACACCTTC. Protein sequence: CASSPGRQVRANYGYTF.

This clonotype occurred a few times. The chain recombines TRBV5-5 with TRBJ1-4; D call uncertain. Trimming took 4 bases from V and 6 from J, leaving 10 bases between them. CDR3 size: 13 residues. The germline gives CDR1 SGHKS, CDR2 YYEKEE (reference sequence). The CDR3 bases are TGTGCCAGCAGCCCGGATGGGGATGAAAAACTGTTTTTT. Its protein is CASSPDGDEKLFF.

The gene calls are TRBV6-5 and TRBJ1-2; maybe TRBD1 (6 bases). Germline V gene data show CDR1 as MNHEY and CDR2 as SVGAGI. The germline V and J ends were trimmed by 2 bases and 4 bases, with 17 bases remaining between them. The CDR3 spans 16 residues. CDR3 coding DNA: TGTGCCAGCAGTTACGCCGGTCGGGGAGGGGGCTATGGCTACACCTTC. It specifies CASSYAGRGGGYGYTF.

The table lists this clonotype with many counts. At one of its ends the junction is not consistent with the germline gene, which may arise from a read error. V usage is TRBV7-7 and J usage is TRBJ2-2; D is ambiguous. Per the germline V gene, CDR1 is SSHAT and CDR2 is FNYEAQ (reference sequence). CDR3 length: 15 residues. The CDR3 loop is CASSLGTRNTGELFF. The CDR3 DNA sequence: TGTGCTAGCAGCTTAGGTACTCGAAACACCGGGGAGCTGTTTTTT.

The chain uses TRBV28 and TRBJ2-5; D assignment may be TRBD1 or TRBD2 (5 bases each). From germline, CDR1 is MDHEN and CDR2 SYDVKM. This CDR3 has 14 residues. The ends were cut back, 5 bases at V and 4 bases at J, with 14 bases in the middle. In nucleotides, the CDR3 is TGTGCCAGCAGTCCCGGGGCAGAGGCAGAGACCCAGTACTTC. Amino acid sequence: CASSPGAEAETQYF.

The chain uses TRBV9 and TRBJ2-1; D call uncertain. This CDR3 comprises 13 residues. Germline CDR1 and CDR2: SGDLS and YYNGEE. Trimming removed 4 bases at V and 8 bases at J, with 13 bases between. The CDR3 region is CASSPKARDEQFF. In nucleotides, the CDR3 is TGTGCCAGCAGCCCCAAGGCTCGCGATGAGCAGTTCTTC.

The sample holds many counts of this clonotype. The chain recombines TRBV28 with TRBJ2-3; 8 bases align to TRBD1. J gave up 5 bases and V 3 bases, and 4 bases lay outside the gene matches. Germline V gene data show CDR1 as MDHEN and CDR2 as SYDVKM. This CDR3 spans 14 amino acids. The CDR3 here is CASSFIRGRDTQYF. The CDR3, as DNA: TGTGCCAGCAGTTTTATCAGGGGGCGAGATACGCAGTATTTT.

For the CDR3, the DNA is TGTGCCAGCAGTTTTCGGACAGGGGGCAACACCATATATTTT. Protein sequence: CASSFRTGGNTIYF. V and J are TRBV28 and TRBJ1-3; 11 bases map to TRBD1. The CDR3 sequence is 14 residues long. Per germline, CDR1 MDHEN and CDR2 SYDVKM. V dropped 3 bases and J dropped 7; count of bases not matched to a gene: 2.

The table lists this clonotype with a count of one. Given a much more abundant clone one base away, this may be a read error. The V gene is TRBV15, the J gene TRBJ2-2; perhaps TRBD2 as D (7 bases). Germline values: CDR1 LNHNV, CDR2 YYDKDF (reference sequence). CDR3 length equals 15 residues. The CDR3, as DNA: TGTGCCACCAGCGCAGCGGGACACCTCACCGTGGAGCTGTTTTTT. This translates into CATSAAGHLTVELFF. Combining the CDR3 with reference TRBV15 and TRBJ2-2 gives the whole variable domain DAMVIQNPRYQVTQFGKPVTLSCSQTLNHNVMYWYQQKSSQAPKLLFHYYDKDFNNEADTPDNFQSRRPNTSFCFLDIRSPGLGDTAMYLCATSAAGHLTVELFFGEGSRLTVL.

This clonotype has a count of ten or more. This chain connects TRBV7-2 to TRBJ1-2, with a weak D call TRBD1 (6 bases). CDR1 is SGHTA, CDR2 FQGNSA, per germline. The CDR3 covers 13 residues. V was pared by 6 bases and J by 3 bases, with 11 bases between. The chain's CDR3 is CASSNRQDYGYTF. The CDR3 nucleotides are TGTGCCAGCAGTAATCGACAGGACTATGGCTACACCTTC. The complete variable domain, with remaining parts taken from reference TRBV7-2 and TRBJ1-2, reads GAGVSQSPSNKVTEKGKDVELRCDPISGHTALYWYRQSLGQGLEFLIYFQGNSAPDKSGLPSDRFSAERTGGSVSTLTIQRTQQEDSAVYLCASSNRQDYGYTFGSGTRLTVV.

This clonotype was recorded many times. The rearrangement joins TRBV7-8 to TRBJ1-1, with D unclear. This CDR3 is 12 amino acids long. Germline-derived CDR1 and CDR2 are SGHVS and FQNEAQ. Trimming took off 5 bases at V and 7 bases at J, with 11 bases between the two ends. Here the CDR3 reads CASSPTWGEAFF. CDR3 in DNA: TGTGCCAGCAGCCCAACCTGGGGTGAAGCTTTCTTT.

This clonotype was seen ten or more times. The chain links TRBV18 to TRBJ2-2; 8 positions match TRBD1. Germline CDR1 KGHSH, CDR2 LQKENI. V shed 3 bases, J shed 5 bases, and the junction held 8 bases outside the gene matches. The CDR3 is made up of 16 amino acids. As DNA, the CDR3 is TGTGCCAGCTCACCTCTCGGGACAGGAGTAACCGGGGAGCTGTTTTTT. Translated: CASSPLGTGVTGELFF.

This clonotype was seen many times. This chain connects TRBV28 to TRBJ1-5, with 8 nucleotides matching TRBD1. The ends lost 7 bases at V and 4 bases at J; junction bases unmatched: 3. This CDR3 spans 13 amino acids. Per the germline V gene, CDR1 is MDHEN and CDR2 is SYDVKM. The CDR3 protein is CASKQGGNQPQHF. The CDR3 nucleotides read TGTGCCAGCAAACAGGGGGGGAATCAGCCCCAGCATTTT.

This clonotype was seen at least ten times. The chain uses TRBV7-2 and TRBJ1-2; D is unresolved. Germline CDR1 reads SGHTA; CDR2 reads FQGNSA. V was shortened by 11 bases and J by 6 bases, with 4 bases between the two germline ends. CDR3 length: 8 amino acids. Written as DNA, the CDR3 is TGTGCCGCCAATGGCTACACCTTC. This gives the protein CAANGYTF. Full variable domain (missing parts from reference TRBV7-2 and TRBJ1-2): GAGVSQSPSNKVTEKGKDVELRCDPISGHTALYWYRQSLGQGLEFLIYFQGNSAPDKSGLPSDRFSAERTGGSVSTLTIQRTQQEDSAVYLCAANGYTFGSGTRLTVV.

This clonotype was counted ten times or more. This chain uses TRBV6-5 with TRBJ1-5, with unresolved D. CDR3 length equals 14 residues. V lost 2 bases to trimming and J lost 6 bases, with 11 bases between them. Germline-derived CDR1 and CDR2 are MNHEY and SVGAGI. The CDR3 reads CASSYLGRGQPQHF. CDR3 sequence (DNA): TGTGCCAGCAGTTACCTCGGCCGAGGTCAGCCCCAGCATTTT.

This clonotype was seen ten or more times. The genes are TRBV6-1 and TRBJ1-1; D not certain. CDR1 MNHNS and CDR2 SASEGT come from the germline V gene. The V end was cut by 5 bases, the J end by 0 bases, with 13 bases between. This CDR3 contains 15 residues. CDR3: CASSRADGMNTEAFF. The CDR3 DNA reads as TGTGCCAGCAGTCGGGCGGACGGTATGAACACTGAAGCTTTCTTT.

Comments on this clonotype: A much larger clone sits a single nucleotide away, making a read error possible. The CDR3 end shows no conserved phenylalanine or tryptophan, and so a read error is likely. The rearrangement uses TRBV19 and TRBJ2-1, with 14 positions matching TRBD2. CDR1 and CDR2 (germline): LNHDA, SQIVND (reference sequence). Trimming at V came to 9 bases and at J to 4 bases, leaving 2 bases not matched to a gene. The CDR3 is 14 amino acids. This CDR3 is CASRLAGGYNEQFL. CDR3 nucleotides: TGTGCCAGCCGACTAGCGGGGGGGTACAATGAGCAGTTCCTC.

This clonotype was counted ten times or more. CDR3 sequence: CSASKGALGYTF. The CDR3 DNA reads as TGCAGTGCTAGCAAGGGGGCCCTGGGCTACACCTTC. V gene TRBV20-1 combines with J gene TRBJ1-2; 7 bases align to TRBD1. V was clipped by 3 bases and J by 8 bases; unmatched bases: 6. Per the germline V gene, CDR1 is DFQATT and CDR2 is SNEGSKA (reference sequence). This CDR3 has 12 amino acids.

The table lists this clonotype with many counts. The chain has TRBV7-6 and TRBJ2-6, with a possible D match to TRBD2 (5 bases). CDR3 size: 15 residues. Trimming took 5 bases from V and 1 from J, leaving 9 bases between them. Germline CDR1 and CDR2: SGHVS and FNYEAQ. The CDR3 coding sequence is TGTGCCAGCAGCCCGCGCGGGTCTGGGGCCAACGTCCTGACTTTC. As protein: CASSPRGSGANVLTF. Looking up the rest from reference TRBV7-6 and TRBJ2-6 gives the full variable domain: GAGVSQSPRYKVTKRGQDVALRCDPISGHVSLYWYRQALGQGPEFLTYFNYEAQQDKSGLPNDRFSAERPEGSISTLTIQRTEQRDSAMYRCASSPRGSGANVLTFGAGSRLTVL.

The chain couples TRBV29-1 to TRBJ1-5, with D tentatively TRBD1 (5 bases). The CDR3 has 13 amino acids. Germline V lookup: CDR1 SQVTM, CDR2 ANQGSEA. V shed 7 bases and J shed 4 bases, with 14 bases lying between them. Here the CDR3 reads CSGATGPNQPQHF. The CDR3 DNA follows: TGCAGCGGAGCTACGGGGCCGAATCAGCCCCAGCATTTT.

The rearrangement links TRBV20-1 to TRBJ2-3; D not resolved. CDR3 length: 13 amino acids. The V gene lost 3 bases and the J gene lost 0 bases, with 7 bases spanning the gap. Germline CDR1 reads DFQATT; CDR2 reads SNEGSKA (reference sequence). This chain's CDR3 is CSASAPSTDTQYF. The CDR3 DNA sequence: TGCAGTGCTAGTGCCCCTAGCACAGATACGCAGTATTTT.

This clonotype was seen a handful of times. The V call is TRBV6-5, the J call TRBJ1-4, with 8 nucleotides matching TRBD1. Germline V gene data show CDR1 as MNHEY and CDR2 as SVGAGI. J was trimmed by 5 bases and V by 2 bases; bases with no gene match: 4. CDR3 length: 15 amino acids. CDR3 sequence: CASSYTTGENEKLFF. In DNA form, the CDR3 reads TGTGCCAGCAGTTACACGACAGGGGAGAATGAAAAACTGTTTTTT.

In this sample, this clonotype turned up a few times. The CDR3 here is CASSPGVSYEQYV. The CDR3 DNA reads TGTGCCAGCTCACCAGGGGTCTCCTACGAGCAGTACGTC. The V call is TRBV18, the J call TRBJ2-7, with D hard to call. CDR3 length: 13 amino acids. Trimming removed 2 bases from V and 0 bases from J, with 5 bases in between. Germline V CDR1 and CDR2: KGHSH, LQKENI.

This clonotype was recorded many times. The V gene is TRBV6-6, the J gene TRBJ2-5; no clear D. The CDR3 is 11 amino acids. CDR1 is MNHNY, CDR2 SVGAGI, per germline (reference sequence). Trimming took off 7 bases at V and 5 bases at J, with 8 bases between the two ends. CDR3 bases: TGTGCCAGCACCCTACGGGAGACCCAGTACTTC. This translates into CASTLRETQYF.